Each of the 15 T cell receptor beta chains below was sequenced from the same sample in a study of T-cell reconstitution after alpha-beta-depleted transplantation in children. TCRbeta library construction was performed incorporating unique molecular identifiers. One entry per CDR3 protein results from TCRdb running MiXCR on the PCR reads. Among about 72,000 distinct CDR3 sequences, 5.5% to 7.5% were seen once, and the ten largest hold 2% to 3%. The specimen comprised PBMCs from the stem cell graft donor, sampled from the stem cell graft. Receptor source: a human donor who donated a stem cell graft to a child with acute lymphoblastic leukemia.

With regard to this clonotype: Its ends do not fully match the called genes, so a read error is possible. This chain uses TRBV2 with TRBJ2-3; tentatively, D is TRBD2 (5 bases). The V gene's germline CDR1 is SNHLY and CDR2 FYNNEI. The CDR3 contains 16 residues. The CDR3 nucleotides are TGTGCCAGCAGTTCAGAGGCTGCCGCTAGCACAGATACGCATTATTTT. Amino acids: CASSSEAAASTDTHYF.

This clonotype was counted many times. The chain carries TRBV7-2 and TRBJ1-5, with TRBD1 matching 10 bases. The V gene end was trimmed by 5 bases and the J gene end by 7 bases; junction bases not matched to a gene: 5. The CDR3 covers 14 residues. Germline CDR1 reads SGHTA; CDR2 reads FQGNSA. Written as DNA, the CDR3 is TGTGCCAGCAGCACCGGGACAGGGGACCAGCCCCAGCATTTT. It is translated as CASSTGTGDQPQHF.

The CDR3 sequence is CASSPPRAGGADTQYF. CDR3 DNA sequence: TGTGCCAGCAGCCCCCCGAGGGCGGGAGGCGCAGATACGCAGTATTTT. The rearrangement uses TRBV21-1 and TRBJ2-3; TRBD2, as called in the table, went unchecked against the DNA. TRBV21-1 is designated a pseudogene. The CDR3 runs to 16 residues.

Notes on this clonotype: A much larger clone is a single base away; this may be a read error. The genes are TRBV9 and TRBJ1-1; D remains unclear. From germline, CDR1 is SGDLS and CDR2 YYNGEE. The CDR3 loop spans 14 amino acids. The CDR3 is CASSPRERNTDAFF. The DNA for the CDR3 is TGTGCCAGCAGCCCGAGGGAAAGGAACACTGACGCTTTCTTT.

This clonotype was recorded many times. The chain is built from TRBV7-3 and TRBJ2-3; 10 bases fit TRBD2. Germline V gives CDR1 SGHTA, CDR2 FQGTGA. CDR3 length: 16 residues. The junction had 5 bases not matched to a gene; V was cut back by 1 base and J by 4 bases. In DNA, the CDR3 is TGTGCCAGCAGCTTAAGATCCCTAGCGGGGGCAGATACGCAGTATTTT. This gives the protein CASSLRSLAGADTQYF.

The table lists this clonotype with many counts. One junction end does not reproduce the germline sequence, and a read error may be involved. The V call is TRBV12-3 or TRBV12-4, the J call TRBJ1-4; D may be TRBD1 (6 bases). The CDR3 contains 17 residues. The CDR3, as DNA: TGTGCCAGCAGTTTATCGGGGATAGGGACAACGAATGAAAAACTGTTTTTT. It codes for CASSLSGIGTTNEKLFF.

This clonotype was counted only a few times. This chain links TRBV6-6 with TRBJ1-5; D is ambiguous. This CDR3 is 12 amino acids long. The V and J ends lost 6 bases and 1 base respectively, with 4 bases between them. Germline lookup yields CDR1 MNHNY and CDR2 SVGAGI (reference sequence). CDR3 DNA: TGTGCCAGCAGACCCAGCAATCAGCCCCAGCATTTT. Translation gives CASRPSNQPQHF.

This clonotype appeared many times. CDR3 region: CASSQDPGDNYGYTF. CDR3 nucleotides: TGCGCCAGCAGCCAAGATCCAGGTGATAACTATGGCTACACCTTC. V is TRBV4-3 and J is TRBJ1-2; D remains unclear. CDR3 length equals 15 residues. The V and J ends lost 0 bases and 1 base respectively, with 9 bases between them. Germline V gene lookup returns CDR1 LGHNA and CDR2 YSLEER.

This sequence joins TRBV28 and TRBJ2-1; possible D gene TRBD1, 6 bases. V lost 7 bases and J lost 1, with 14 bases in between. The germline gives CDR1 MDHEN, CDR2 SYDVKM. The CDR3 is 15 residues long. CDR3 loop: CASTTGKSSYNEQFF. The CDR3 DNA reads TGTGCCAGCACAACAGGGAAATCTTCCTACAATGAGCAGTTCTTC.

This clonotype was seen more than once but under ten times. This rearrangement joins TRBV24-1 to TRBJ2-2, with TRBD1 as a possible D gene (6 bases). Germline loops: CDR1 KGHDR, CDR2 SFDVKD. V was trimmed by 2 bases and J by 7 bases, leaving 13 bases between them. This CDR3 comprises 15 residues. CDR3 nucleotides: TGTGCCACCAGTGATTCGGTCAGGGGAAACGGGGAGCTGTTTTTT. The encoded protein is CATSDSVRGNGELFF.

This clonotype has a count of ten or more. The CDR3 bases are TGTGCCAGCAGTTTGGAGGGAGGGACAGATACGCAGTATTTT. Protein product: CASSLEGGTDTQYF. The V and J genes are TRBV12-3 or TRBV12-4 and TRBJ2-3; 7 bases are shared with TRBD2. V shed 3 bases and J 3 bases; nucleotides not matched to a gene: 3. CDR3 length equals 14 residues.

This clonotype was detected many times. The CDR3 sequence is CASSPFWGNLYEQYF. The CDR3 bases are TGTGCCAGCAGCCCCTTCTGGGGTAACCTCTACGAGCAGTACTTC. The gene calls are TRBV7-9 and TRBJ2-7; D remains ambiguous. This CDR3 contains 15 residues. The germline V gene encodes CDR1 SEHNR and CDR2 FQNEAQ (reference sequence). V was pared by 5 bases and J by 3 bases, with 17 bases between.

This clonotype was seen at least ten times. CDR3 nucleotides: TGCGCCAGCACCTCAACAGGGATAGATGAAGCTTTCTTT. This gives the protein CASTSTGIDEAFF. The chain uses TRBV4-1 and TRBJ1-1; TRBD1 is a possible D gene (6 bases). CDR3 length: 13 residues. Germline values: CDR1 MGHRA, CDR2 YSYEKL. Trimming shortened V by 7 bases and J by 7 bases, and 16 bases separated the two germline ends.

The genes are TRBV10-3 and TRBJ1-2; tentatively, D is TRBD1 (6 bases). V lost 5 bases to trimming and J lost 8 bases, with 21 bases between them. CDR1 is ENHRY and CDR2 is SYGVKD in the germline V gene. The CDR3 is made up of 15 amino acids. CDR3: CAISSPSGLRGGYTF. The CDR3 nucleotides read TGTGCCATCAGTTCCCCCTCGGGGTTGAGGGGGGGCTACACCTTC.

The genes are TRBV12-3 or TRBV12-4 and TRBJ2-7, with 8 nucleotides matching TRBD2. J lost 1 base, V lost 5 bases, and 10 bases had no gene match. This CDR3 region has 16 residues. CDR3 protein: CASSTRVGRASYEQYF. The DNA of the CDR3 is TGTGCCAGCAGTACCAGGGTCGGGAGGGCATCCTACGAGCAGTACTTC.